The rows below give T cell receptor beta chains drawn from one sample of a study of OX40 agonist ivuxolimab in advanced cancers. Sequencing was performed with immunoSEQ multiplex PCR; in TCRdb, only in-frame clones are kept and a portion is missing. Among some 74,000 clones listed, 91% were seen once. Sequences were derived from CD4+ or CD8+ T cells sorted from blood, sampled in a trial of the OX40 agonist ivuxolimab. The receptors were sampled from an adult with an advanced solid tumor such as melanoma, head and neck, liver or kidney cancer. Each CDR3 is given with its conserved first and last residue. Each record gives: CDR3 length, clone size, J gene, V gene, D gene, CDR3 protein, CDR3 DNA. A D gene is named only where the DNA matches it firmly. Size is stated for part of the rows, as once, few or many counts, or as a class when the clone is expanded.

15 NA TRBJ1-1 TRBV19 NA CASSINWDGNTEAFF TGTGCCAGTAGTATAAACTGGGACGGGAACACTGAAGCTTTCTTT
15 NA TRBJ2-3 TRBV6-5 NA CASSTEGGLGDTQYF TGTGCCAGCAGCACTGAGGGGGGGCTGGGAGATACGCAGTATTTT
13 NA TRBJ2-5 TRBV2 NA CASSDPGGETQYF TGTGCCAGCAGTGACCCAGGGGGGGAGACCCAGTACTTC
11 NA TRBJ1-1 TRBV6-5 NA CASYLDREAFF TGTGCCAGCTATCTGGACCGAGAAGCTTTCTTT
13 NA TRBJ1-1 TRBV7-9 NA CASSLEVSAEAFF TGTGCCAGCAGCTTAGAGGTTTCCGCTGAAGCTTTCTTT
12 NA TRBJ1-4 TRBV11-2 NA CASSLDQAGRFF TGTGCCAGCAGCTTAGATCAGGCAGGGCGGTTTTTT
15 once TRBJ2-5 TRBV6-5 NA CASSYQTGAQETQYF TGTGCCAGCAGTTACCAGACCGGGGCCCAAGAGACCCAGTACTTC
14 NA TRBJ1-2 TRBV10-3 NA CAISRGAGGYGYTF TGTGCCATCAGTAGGGGCGCCGGGGGCTATGGCTACACCTTC
12 NA TRBJ1-2 TRBV30 NA CMGGGTARGYTF TGTATGGGCGGTGGGACGGCGCGGGGCTACACCTTC
14 NA TRBJ2-3 TRBV30 TRBD2 CAWGLAGGTDTQYF TGTGCCTGGGGACTAGCGGGAGGCACAGATACGCAGTATTTT
13 once TRBJ1-1 TRBV29-1 TRBD1 CSVRMDRVTEAFF TGCAGCGTTCGAATGGACAGGGTCACTGAAGCTTTCTTT
15 once TRBJ2-1 TRBV18 NA CASSPPSRSYGEQFF TGTGCCAGCTCACCACCCTCGCGTTCCTACGGTGAGCAGTTCTTC
15 NA TRBJ2-3 TRBV5-1 TRBD2 CASSPRGGVTDTQYF TGCGCCAGCAGCCCGCGGGGGGGAGTCACAGATACGCAGTATTTT